This T cell receptor beta chain was retrieved from a study of response to subunit inactivated influenza vaccine. TCRdb ran MiXCR on the RT-PCR reads and lists one entry per CDR3 protein. The sample lists about 170,000 distinct CDR3 sequences, approximately 12% occurring once. This clonotype was seen more than once but under ten times. Germline trimming cut 2 bases from V and 5 bases from J; bases unmatched to any gene: 5. This CDR3 has 15 amino acids. These data were also reused for a study on T cells expressing NK-cell markers. That investigation notes: For TCR beta, cDNA was produced by 5'RACE template switching with UMIs. Repertoire data for TCR beta were derived from sorted T cells (CD3+CD56+NKG2C+, CD3+CD56+NKG2C- and CD3+CD56-NKG2C+). Among the eight sequenced donors, seven tested HCMV-seropositive and one tested seronegative. What restricted sorting to alpha-beta TCR T cells in several experiments was an anti-gamma-delta TCR antibody. Specificity for HCMV among expanded NKG2C+ T cell clones was not established.

The sequence derives from a man aged 50-59 years who received an inactivated influenza vaccine. Sequenced here: CD8+ T cells sorted from PBMCs, sampled 11 to 12 days after vaccination. This chain uses TRBV12-3 or TRBV12-4 with TRBJ2-1; the match to TRBD2 covers 8 bases. CDR3 amino acids: CASSLIAGSHNEQFF. The CDR3 nucleotides read TGTGCCAGCAGTTTAATAGCGGGGAGCCACAATGAGCAGTTCTTC.